A selection of T cell receptor beta chains follows, all from one sample in a study of identical twins. TCRdb recomputed calls from the 5' RACE reads with MiXCR, one row per CDR3 protein. The table includes approximately 250,000 distinct CDR3 sequences, 5% to 7% detected once. A further study also used this sample, focusing on T cells expressing NK-cell markers.

Sequencing was carried out using CD8+ T cells sorted from blood. Receptors were obtained from a woman aged 18-29 years in good health. CDR3s include the opening cysteine and the closing phenylalanine or tryptophan. Each record gives: D gene, J gene, V gene, clone size, CDR3 protein, CDR3 DNA. The D gene is left open where the match is weak. Some rows mark clone size as missing; the rest say once, few, many or name a class of expanded clone.

>-|TRBJ1-1|TRBV12-3/TRBV12-4|few
CASSVYLENTEAFF
TGTGCCAGCAGTGTTTATTTAGAGAACACTGAAGCTTTCTTT
>TRBD1|TRBJ1-1|TRBV2|few
CATRTGDRSWNTEAFF
TGTGCCACCCGCACCGGGGACAGGAGTTGGAACACTGAAGCTTTCTTT
>TRBD1|TRBJ2-2|TRBV9|few
CASSVGTGPTGELFF
TGTGCCAGCAGCGTAGGGACAGGCCCGACCGGGGAGCTGTTTTTT
>-|TRBJ2-7|TRBV12-3/TRBV12-4|-
CASSSATYEQYF
TGTGCCAGCAGTTCTGCTACCTACGAGCAGTACTTC
>-|TRBJ2-7|TRBV6-1|few
CASSTRSGATYEQYF
TGTGCCAGCAGTACGAGGTCCGGGGCCACCTACGAGCAGTACTTC
>-|TRBJ2-7|TRBV5-1|many
CASSGESGTYEQYF
TGCGCCAGCAGCGGGGAGAGCGGTACCTACGAGCAGTACTTC
>-|TRBJ2-3|TRBV7-2|many
CASSSRGDTQYF
TGTGCCAGCAGCTCCAGGGGTGATACGCAGTATTTT
>-|TRBJ1-2|TRBV2|few
CASKDYGYTF
TGTGCCAGCAAGGACTATGGCTACACCTTC
>-|TRBJ2-1|TRBV12-3/TRBV12-4|many
CATAPAGHNEQFF
TGTGCCACTGCGCCGGCGGGGCACAATGAGCAGTTCTTC
>TRBD2|TRBJ2-1|TRBV27|-
CASSLRGRLAGKTHNEQFF
TGTGCCAGCAGTTTACGGGGCAGACTAGCGGGAAAAACCCACAATGAGCAGTTCTTC
>-|TRBJ1-2|TRBV12-3/TRBV12-4|many
CASSLVGLGGYTF
TGTGCCAGCAGTTTAGTAGGGTTGGGTGGCTACACCTTC
>-|TRBJ2-3|TRBV11-2|-
CASSFWGRSTDTQYF
TGTGCCAGCAGCTTTTGGGGGAGGTCCACAGATACGCAGTATTTT
>-|TRBJ2-1|TRBV3-1|-
CASSPVPGVDEQFF
TGTGCCAGCAGCCCCGTTCCCGGGGTGGATGAGCAGTTCTTC
>-|TRBJ2-7|TRBV6-2/TRBV6-3|-
CASSYPGQSYTYEQYF
TGTGCCAGCAGTTACCCAGGACAGTCTTACACCTACGAGCAGTACTTC
>TRBD1|TRBJ2-1|TRBV7-9|few
CASSFPPGQGPDEQFF
TGTGCCAGCAGCTTCCCACCGGGACAGGGGCCGGACGAGCAGTTCTTC
>-|TRBJ2-1|TRBV7-2|few
CASSDHFNALHNEQFF
TGTGCCAGCAGCGATCACTTCAACGCCCTCCACAATGAGCAGTTCTTC
>-|TRBJ1-2|TRBV4-3|few
CASSQEAQFYGYTF
TGCGCCAGCAGCCAAGAAGCCCAGTTCTATGGCTACACCTTC
>TRBD1|TRBJ2-1|TRBV11-1|many
CASSLRRDSHYNEQFF
TGTGCCAGCAGCTTACGACGGGACAGCCACTACAATGAGCAGTTCTTC
>-|TRBJ2-5|TRBV27|few
CASSFHGPETQYF
TGTGCCAGCAGTTTTCACGGACCGGAGACCCAGTACTTC
>-|TRBJ2-1|TRBV14|many
CASSQGYGEQFF
TGTGCCAGCAGCCAAGGATATGGTGAGCAGTTCTTC
>-|TRBJ1-2|TRBV27|-
CASSFHSRYGYTF
TGTGCCAGCAGTTTTCATAGCCGCTATGGCTACACCTTC
>-|TRBJ2-1|TRBV7-9|-
CAGSFGQKSYNEQFF
TGTGCCGGCAGCTTTGGACAGAAGTCCTACAATGAGCAGTTCTTC
>-|TRBJ1-1|TRBV20-1|many
CSARHGDTEAFF
TGCAGTGCTAGGCACGGGGACACTGAAGCTTTCTTT
>-|TRBJ2-3|TRBV7-8|many
CASSPNTADTQYF
TGTGCCAGCAGCCCGAATACGGCAGATACGCAGTATTTT
>-|TRBJ2-2|TRBV6-1|many
CASSPYGSGELFF
TGTGCCAGCAGTCCCTACGGTTCCGGGGAGCTGTTTTTT
>TRBD1|TRBJ1-1|TRBV4-1|-
CASSQVQDRGREAPEAFF
TGCGCCAGCAGCCAAGTCCAAGACAGGGGGCGCGAAGCCCCCGAAGCTTTCTTT
>-|TRBJ1-2|TRBV6-2/TRBV6-3|-
CASGGEGNYGYTF
TGTGCCAGCGGTGGTGAGGGAAACTATGGCTACACCTTC
>-|TRBJ1-1|TRBV12-3/TRBV12-4|-
CASSFEGGANTEAFF
TGTGCCAGCAGTTTTGAGGGGGGGGCGAACACTGAAGCTTTCTTT
>TRBD2|TRBJ2-1|TRBV27|-
CASSTLLAGGTYNEQFF
TGTGCCAGCAGTACCCTACTAGCGGGGGGTACCTACAATGAGCAGTTCTTC
>-|TRBJ2-1|TRBV9|many
CASSVQGTVYNEQFF
TGTGCCAGCAGCGTACAAGGGACCGTCTACAATGAGCAGTTCTTC
>TRBD1|TRBJ2-2|TRBV12-3/TRBV12-4|many
CASRYRGRGTGELFF
TGTGCCAGCAGGTACAGGGGACGCGGCACCGGGGAGCTGTTTTTT
>-|TRBJ2-1|TRBV4-3|few
CASSQTLRHRLHHEQFF
TGCGCCAGCAGTCAAACGCTTCGACACAGGTTGCATCATGAGCAGTTCTTC
>-|TRBJ2-7|TRBV20-1|few
CSALSGRSYEQYF
TGCAGTGCTCTTTCGGGGAGATCCTACGAGCAGTACTTC
>-|TRBJ2-7|TRBV7-2|-
CASSLSGVVDEQYF
TGTGCCAGCAGCTTGTCCGGGGTCGTCGACGAGCAGTACTTC
>TRBD2|TRBJ2-7|TRBV6-2/TRBV6-3|-
CASSYSGTRDYEQYF
TGTGCCAGCAGTTACTCGGGGACTAGAGACTACGAGCAGTACTTC
>TRBD2|TRBJ2-1|TRBV14|-
CASSQDWLAGGYNEQFF
TGTGCCAGCAGCCAAGATTGGTTAGCGGGGGGATACAATGAGCAGTTCTTC
>TRBD1|TRBJ1-4|TRBV27|many
CASSRGQRNEKLFF
TGTGCCAGCAGCCGGGGACAGCGGAATGAAAAACTGTTTTTT
>-|TRBJ2-1|TRBV30|many
CAWTPSVDYFGNEQFF
TGTGCCTGGACCCCGTCGGTCGACTATTTCGGCAATGAGCAGTTCTTC
>-|TRBJ2-5|TRBV9|-
CASSDRGSDETQYF
TGTGCCAGCAGCGATAGGGGGAGTGACGAGACCCAGTACTTC
>TRBD2|TRBJ2-1|TRBV7-8|few
CASSLTGTSGGGYNEQFF
TGTGCCAGCAGCTTAACCGGGACTAGCGGAGGGGGTTACAATGAGCAGTTCTTC
>-|TRBJ1-2|TRBV3-1|-
CASSQVVWGYGYTF
TGTGCCAGCAGCCAAGTTGTGTGGGGCTATGGCTACACCTTC
>-|TRBJ2-1|TRBV19|-
CASSISIINLPYNEQFF
TGTGCCAGTAGTATAAGTATAATTAACCTCCCCTACAATGAGCAGTTCTTC
>TRBD2|TRBJ2-7|TRBV10-2|few
CASRGGDGEQYF
TGCGCCAGCCGGGGAGGGGATGGAGAGCAGTACTTC
>-|TRBJ1-2|TRBV20-1|many
CSARDAGLANYGYTF
TGCAGTGCTAGAGATGCCGGTTTAGCTAACTATGGCTACACCTTC
>-|TRBJ2-1|TRBV4-1|-
CASSEKGGPYNEQFF
TGCGCCAGCTCGGAAAAGGGAGGCCCTTACAATGAGCAGTTCTTC
>-|TRBJ1-2|TRBV15|-
CATSRDPYFGYTF
TGTGCCACCAGCAGAGATCCCTATTTTGGCTACACCTTC